This T cell receptor beta chain derives from a study of identical twins. Whole-study results and caveats: A lower insertion count was a feature of abundant cord blood beta clonotypes, with no such feature in memory repertoires. Part of the zero-insertion signal could reflect confounding by invariant MAIT and iNKT cells.

This clonotype appeared many times. The antigen is undetermined. Every one of the donors was a healthy Caucasian. The CDR3 consists of 15 residues. Germline trimming cut 7 bases from V and 5 bases from J; bases unmatched to any gene: 13. TCRdb reprocessed the 5' RACE reads via MiXCR and lists one record per CDR3 protein. The repertoire includes around 1.7 million distinct CDR3 sequences, 32% of them detected once, and approximately 0.25% sits in the top ten. What was sequenced was cord blood. The chain uses TRBV12-3 or TRBV12-4 and TRBJ1-2; 7 positions agree with TRBD1. This clonotype was obtained from a newborn girl in good health. The CDR3 region has the DNA TGTGCCAGCACATTATGGCGCAGGGGGAATTATGGCTACACCTTC. It codes for CASTLWRRGNYGYTF.